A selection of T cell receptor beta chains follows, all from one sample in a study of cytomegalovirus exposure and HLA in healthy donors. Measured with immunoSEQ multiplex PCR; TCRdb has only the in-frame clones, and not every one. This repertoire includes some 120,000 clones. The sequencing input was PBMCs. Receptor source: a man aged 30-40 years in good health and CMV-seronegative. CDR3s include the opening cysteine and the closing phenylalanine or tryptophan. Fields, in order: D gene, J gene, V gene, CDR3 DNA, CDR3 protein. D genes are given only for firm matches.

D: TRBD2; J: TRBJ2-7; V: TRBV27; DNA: TGTGCCAGCAGTCCCGTACCGGGACTAGCGGGAATCTACGAGCAGTACTTC; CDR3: CASSPVPGLAGIYEQYF
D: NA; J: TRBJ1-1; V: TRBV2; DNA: TGTGCCAGCAGTGGAGGGTGGGCTGAAGCTTTCTTT; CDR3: CASSGGWAEAFF
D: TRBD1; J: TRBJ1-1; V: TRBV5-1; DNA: TGCGCCAGCAGCCCCTCGGGACAGGGGACGGTATACACTGAAGCTTTCTTT; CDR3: CASSPSGQGTVYTEAFF
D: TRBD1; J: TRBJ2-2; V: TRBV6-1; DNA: TGTGCCAGCAGTGAAGCGAGACAGGGTGCCGGGGAGCTGTTTTTT; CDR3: CASSEARQGAGELFF
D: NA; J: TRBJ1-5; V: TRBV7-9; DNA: TGTGCCAGCAGCTTAGCGGAGGGACGGCCCCAGCATTTT; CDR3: CASSLAEGRPQHF
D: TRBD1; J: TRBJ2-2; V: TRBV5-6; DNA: TGTGCCAGCAGCACGGACAGGGGGGCCGGGGAGCTGTTTTTT; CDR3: CASSTDRGAGELFF
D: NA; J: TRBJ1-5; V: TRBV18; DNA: TGTGCCAGCTCACCGGCAGGGGCTGACGATCAGCCCCAGCATTTT; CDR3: CASSPAGADDQPQHF
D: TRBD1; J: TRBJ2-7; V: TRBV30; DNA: TGTGCCTGGGATCCGGGACAGGGGTACTACGAGCAGTACTTC; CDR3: CAWDPGQGYYEQYF
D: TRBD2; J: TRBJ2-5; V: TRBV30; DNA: TGTGCCTGGAGTGGAAGACTAGCGGAGATGGAGACCCAGTACTTC; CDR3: CAWSGRLAEMETQYF
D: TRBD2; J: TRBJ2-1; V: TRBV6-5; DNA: TGTGCCAGCAGTTATGAGCCAGCGGGAGGCTACAATGAGCAGTTCTTC; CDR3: CASSYEPAGGYNEQFF
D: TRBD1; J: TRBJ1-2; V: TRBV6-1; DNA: TGTGCCAGCACACAGGTGGGACAGAACTATGGCTACACCTTC; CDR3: CASTQVGQNYGYTF
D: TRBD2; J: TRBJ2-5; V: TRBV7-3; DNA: TGTGCCAGCAGCTCCACGGGACTAGCAGGAGAGACCCAGTACTTC; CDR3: CASSSTGLAGETQYF
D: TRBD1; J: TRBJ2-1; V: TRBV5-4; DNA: TGTGCCAGCAGCTGGGACCCAGGGGGCCAACGTGAGCAGTTCTTC; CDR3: CASSWDPGGQREQFF
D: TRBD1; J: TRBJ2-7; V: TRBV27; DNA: TGTGCCAGCAGTTTATGGGGGGACAGGGCCTACGAGCAGTACTTC; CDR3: CASSLWGDRAYEQYF
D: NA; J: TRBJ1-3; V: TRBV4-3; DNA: TGCGCCAGCAGCCAAGATGACAGAGGAGGAAACACCATATATTTT; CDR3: CASSQDDRGGNTIYF
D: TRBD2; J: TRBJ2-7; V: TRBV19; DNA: TGTGCCAGTAGTATCGACCCGAAGGGACTAGCGATGGGCGAGCAGTACTTC; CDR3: CASSIDPKGLAMGEQYF
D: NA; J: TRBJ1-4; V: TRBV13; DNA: TGTGCCAGCAGCTCAAGACGGGAGGGAGCGGATGAAAAACTGTTTTTT; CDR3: CASSSRREGADEKLFF
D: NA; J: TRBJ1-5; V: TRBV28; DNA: TGTGCCAGCAGTTTTCCCAGGGACAATCAGCCCCAGCATTTT; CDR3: CASSFPRDNQPQHF
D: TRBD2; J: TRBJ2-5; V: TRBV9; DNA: TGTGCCAGCAGCGTAGTAGCGGGAGGGGGAGAGACCCAGTACTTC; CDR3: CASSVVAGGGETQYF
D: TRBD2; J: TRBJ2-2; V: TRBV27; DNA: TGTGCCAGCAGCATCGCGGCGGGAGATGACACCGGGGAGCTGTTTTTT; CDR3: CASSIAAGDDTGELFF
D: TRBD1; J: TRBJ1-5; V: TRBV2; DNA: TGTGCCAGCAGCGTCGACAGGGAAAGTCAGCCCCAGCATTTT; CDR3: CASSVDRESQPQHF
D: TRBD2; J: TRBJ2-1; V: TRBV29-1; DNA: TGCAGCGTTGCGGGTAGCGGGAATGAGCAGTTCTTC; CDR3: CSVAGSGNEQFF
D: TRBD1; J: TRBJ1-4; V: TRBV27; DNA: TGTGCCAGCAGGGCCGGGACAGGGGAGTTTTCTGAAAAACTGTTTTTT; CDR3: CASRAGTGEFSEKLFF
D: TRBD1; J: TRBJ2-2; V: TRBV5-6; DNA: TGTGCCAGCAGCTCGGACAGGGGAAATCTCGGGGAGCTGTTTTTT; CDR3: CASSSDRGNLGELFF
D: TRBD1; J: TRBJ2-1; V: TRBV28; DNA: TGTGCCAGCACCGTAGTAGGGACAGGGGTCAATGAGCAGTTCTTC; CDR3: CASTVVGTGVNEQFF
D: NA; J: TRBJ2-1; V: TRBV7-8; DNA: TGTGCCAGCAGCTTTCCGGGGTCCTACAATGAGCAGTTCTTC; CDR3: CASSFPGSYNEQFF
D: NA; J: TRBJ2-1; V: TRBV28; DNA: TGTGCCAGCAGTTCAAGGACAGCTAAATCCTACAATGAGCAGTTCTTC; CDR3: CASSSRTAKSYNEQFF
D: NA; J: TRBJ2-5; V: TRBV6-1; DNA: TGTGCCAGCAGATTGGGCCGTGCGGGCGGGACCCAGTACTTC; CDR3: CASRLGRAGGTQYF
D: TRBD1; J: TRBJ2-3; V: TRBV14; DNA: TGTGCCAGCAGCCAAGAAGGACAGGCGGTGGGCACAGATACGCAGTATTTT; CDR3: CASSQEGQAVGTDTQYF
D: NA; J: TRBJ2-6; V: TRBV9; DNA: TGTGCCAGCAGCGACCGGGCCCCGGGATCCGGGGCCAACGTCCTGACTTTC; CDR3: CASSDRAPGSGANVLTF
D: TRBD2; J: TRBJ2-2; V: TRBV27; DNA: TGTGCCAGCAGTAGAGCGGGGGGTTTCACCGGGGAGCTGTTTTTT; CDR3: CASSRAGGFTGELFF
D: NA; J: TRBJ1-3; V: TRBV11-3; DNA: TGTGCCAGCAGCTCGGGGAGTGGAAACACCATATATTTT; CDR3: CASSSGSGNTIYF